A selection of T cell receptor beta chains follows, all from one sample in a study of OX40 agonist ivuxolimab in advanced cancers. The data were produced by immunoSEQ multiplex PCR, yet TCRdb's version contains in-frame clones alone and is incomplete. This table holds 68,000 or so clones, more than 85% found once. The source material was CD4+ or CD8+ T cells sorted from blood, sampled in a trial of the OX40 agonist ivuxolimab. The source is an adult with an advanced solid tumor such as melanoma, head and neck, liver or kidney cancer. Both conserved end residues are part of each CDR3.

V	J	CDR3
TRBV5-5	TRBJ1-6	CASSLVLGSLGDPLHF
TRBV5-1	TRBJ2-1	CASTPLAGGNNEQFF
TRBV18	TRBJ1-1	CASSPRRENTEAFF
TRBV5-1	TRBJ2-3	CASSLFTGPDTQYF
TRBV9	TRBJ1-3	CASSAVAGRSGNTIYF
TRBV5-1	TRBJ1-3	CASRGGQTEGNTIYF
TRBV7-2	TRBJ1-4	CASSSGGAIRVHEKLFF
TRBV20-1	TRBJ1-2	CSVGGNYGYTF
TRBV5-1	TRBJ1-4	CASSFSGDQVKLFF
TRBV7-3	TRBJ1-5	CASSSSHRGIGQPQHF
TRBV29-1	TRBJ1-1	CSAGSAGTEVFF
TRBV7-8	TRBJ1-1	CASSLNSMNTEAFF
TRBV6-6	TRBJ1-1	CASSSKTGNTEAFF
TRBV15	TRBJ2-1	CATSTRLAGVDAEQFF
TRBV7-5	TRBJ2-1	CARSRGGSYNEQFF
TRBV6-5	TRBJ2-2	CASSYSRVLPGELFF
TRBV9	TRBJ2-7	CASSVVSDSYEQYF
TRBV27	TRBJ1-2	CASSTAGQMRGYTF
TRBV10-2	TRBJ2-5	CASSEQVQTQYF
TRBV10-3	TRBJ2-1	CAISPEYNEQFF
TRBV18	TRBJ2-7	CASSPLRDQSYF
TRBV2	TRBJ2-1	CASSGTAILFF
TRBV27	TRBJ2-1	CASSSQGLGEQFF
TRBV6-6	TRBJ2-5	CASRSAGGPETQYF
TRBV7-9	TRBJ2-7	CASSLARTGYEQYF
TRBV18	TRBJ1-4	CASSPLGHTTNEKLFF
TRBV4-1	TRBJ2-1	CASSPGLRQAGGNEQFF
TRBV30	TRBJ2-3	CAWSALLAGAGDTQYF
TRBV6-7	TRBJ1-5	CASSYPTGGAVNQPQHF
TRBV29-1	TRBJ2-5	CSVEAPGRTGVTQYF
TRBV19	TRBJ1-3	CASKGVGNTIYF
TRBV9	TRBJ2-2	CASRSSTNTGELFF
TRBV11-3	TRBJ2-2	CASSSPPSGRAGELFF
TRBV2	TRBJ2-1	CASGETGTTNEQFF
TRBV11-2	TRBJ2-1	CASSSQGYSYNEQFF
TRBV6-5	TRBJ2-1	CASSPGLDQEQFF
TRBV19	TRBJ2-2	CASSMPGQGNTGELFF
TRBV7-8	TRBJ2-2	CASCSSGGDSGELFF
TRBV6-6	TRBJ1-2	CASSYASDRAYGYTF
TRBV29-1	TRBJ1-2	CSAELGYGYTF
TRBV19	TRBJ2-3	CASSPDREADTQYF
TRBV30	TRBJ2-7	CAWGQGPYEQYF
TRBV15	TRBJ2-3	CATSPRTLNTQYF
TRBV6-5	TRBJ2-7	CASSYNRDRVYEQYF
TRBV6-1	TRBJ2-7	CASRDIVYEQYF
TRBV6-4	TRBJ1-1	CASSGGGKAFF
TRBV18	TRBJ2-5	CASSPARETQYF
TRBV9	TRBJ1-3	CASSVGAGDGNTIYF
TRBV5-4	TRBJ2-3	CASRRGGTSTDTQYF
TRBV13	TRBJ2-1	CASSNSRTSGKGNEQFF
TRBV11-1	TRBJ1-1	CASSLVYNTEAFF